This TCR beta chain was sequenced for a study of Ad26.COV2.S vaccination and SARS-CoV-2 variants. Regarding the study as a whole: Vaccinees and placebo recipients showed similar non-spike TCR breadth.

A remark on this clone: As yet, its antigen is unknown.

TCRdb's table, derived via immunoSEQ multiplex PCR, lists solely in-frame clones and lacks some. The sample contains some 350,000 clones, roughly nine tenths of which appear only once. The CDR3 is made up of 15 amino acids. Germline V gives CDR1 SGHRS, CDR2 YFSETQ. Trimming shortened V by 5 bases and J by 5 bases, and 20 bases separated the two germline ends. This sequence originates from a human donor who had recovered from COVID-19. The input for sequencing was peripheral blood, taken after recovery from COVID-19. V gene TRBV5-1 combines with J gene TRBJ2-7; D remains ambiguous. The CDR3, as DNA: TGCGCCAGCAGGGACGGGCGCACGGCTATGGACGAGCAGTACTTC. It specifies CASRDGRTAMDEQYF.